This entry concerns a single TCR beta chain. Its antigen is undetermined. These data are taken from a study of T cell responses to AZD1222 COVID-19 vaccine. Whole-study results and caveats: Spike-specific TCR repertoires showed rising breadth and depth after two AZD1222 doses.

Sequencing used immunoSEQ multiplex PCR; TCRdb keeps in-frame clones, though not all of them. The sample shows roughly 200,000 clones, approximately 92% of them seen only once. The CDR3 runs 13 residues. Germline CDR1 is SQVTM and CDR2 is ANQGSEA. Trimming stripped 6 bases from V and 8 bases from J, with 19 bases between. The source of this sequence is an adult who received the MenACWY meningococcal vaccine as a control. The input for sequencing was peripheral blood, taken 28 days after the second dose of the MenACWY control vaccine. This chain uses TRBV29-1 with TRBJ1-2; D gene ambiguous. CDR3 protein: CSVPPPSAGGYTF. The CDR3 DNA sequence: TGCAGCGTCCCCCCGCCCTCGGCGGGGGGCTACACCTTC.